Listed here is a single T cell receptor (beta chain). Germline-derived CDR1 and CDR2 are SGHNT and YYREEE (reference sequence). V lost 3 bases, J lost 6 bases, and 16 bases lay in between. The CDR3 sequence is 14 residues long. The record originates from a study of shared clonotypes between healthy human individuals. Method: immunoSEQ multiplex PCR; TCRdb's copy keeps in-frame clones and lacks some. The table lists 850,000 to 1,100,000 clones, 70% to 85% of them singletons. V and J are TRBV5-4 and TRBJ2-7, with a weak D call TRBD2 (7 bases). Sequencing was performed on memory CD4+ T cells from PBMCs. Documented subset: CD45RA-negative fraction. This TCR came from a man between 18 and 35 years old in good health. Some clones in this sample may be carry-over from other donors' samples. For the CDR3, the DNA is TGTGCCAGCAGCTACTCCGGGGGGCTGGGCGAGCAGTACTTC. Its protein product is CASSYSGGLGEQYF.